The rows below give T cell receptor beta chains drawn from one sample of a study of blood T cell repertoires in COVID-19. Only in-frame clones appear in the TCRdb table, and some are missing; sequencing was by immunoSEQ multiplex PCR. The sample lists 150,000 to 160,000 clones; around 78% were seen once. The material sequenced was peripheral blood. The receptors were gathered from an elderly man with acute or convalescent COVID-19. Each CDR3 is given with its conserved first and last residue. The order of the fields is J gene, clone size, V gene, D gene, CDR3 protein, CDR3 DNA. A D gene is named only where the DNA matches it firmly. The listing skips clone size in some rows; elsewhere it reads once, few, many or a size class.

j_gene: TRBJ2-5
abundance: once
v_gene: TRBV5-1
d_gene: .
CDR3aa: CASSPGLQETQYF
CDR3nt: TGCGCCAGCAGCCCGGGACTCCAAGAGACCCAGTACTTC

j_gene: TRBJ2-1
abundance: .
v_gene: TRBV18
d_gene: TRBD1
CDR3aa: CASSPRSGTGYNEQFF
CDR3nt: TGTGCCAGCTCACCAAGAAGCGGGACAGGGTACAATGAGCAGTTCTTC

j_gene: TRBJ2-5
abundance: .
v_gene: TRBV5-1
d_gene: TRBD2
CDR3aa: CASSRGRGGAVETQYF
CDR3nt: TGCGCCAGCAGTCGGGGGCGCGGGGGGGCCGTGGAGACCCAGTACTTC

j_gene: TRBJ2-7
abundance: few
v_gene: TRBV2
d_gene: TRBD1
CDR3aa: CASRLGTGSGEQYF
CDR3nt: TGTGCCAGCAGACTCGGGACAGGGTCGGGGGAGCAGTACTTC

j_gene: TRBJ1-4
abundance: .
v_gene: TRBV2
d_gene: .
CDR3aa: CASSDRGFEKLFF
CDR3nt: TGTGCCAGCAGTGACAGGGGATTTGAAAAACTGTTTTTT

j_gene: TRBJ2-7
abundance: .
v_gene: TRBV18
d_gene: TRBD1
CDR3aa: CASSRQGAVTYEQYF
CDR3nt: TGTGCCAGCTCACGACAGGGGGCAGTGACCTACGAGCAGTACTTC

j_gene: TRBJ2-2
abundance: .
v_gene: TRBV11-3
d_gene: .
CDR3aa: CASSLKAADRAGELFF
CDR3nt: TGTGCCAGCAGCTTGAAGGCAGCGGATAGAGCCGGGGAGCTGTTTTTT

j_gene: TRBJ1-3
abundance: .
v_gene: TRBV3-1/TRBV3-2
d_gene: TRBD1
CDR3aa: CASSRTGGNSGNTIYF
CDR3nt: TGTGCCAGCAGCCGAACAGGGGGCAACTCTGGAAACACCATATATTTT

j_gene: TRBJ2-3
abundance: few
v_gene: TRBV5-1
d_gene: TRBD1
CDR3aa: CASSSGDREGADTQYF
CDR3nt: TGCGCCAGCAGCTCCGGGGACAGGGAGGGTGCAGATACGCAGTATTTT

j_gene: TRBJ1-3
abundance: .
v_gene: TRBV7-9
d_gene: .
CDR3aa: CASSFGVAAGNTIYF
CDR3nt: TGTGCCAGCAGCTTCGGGGTCGCAGCGGGAAACACCATATATTTT

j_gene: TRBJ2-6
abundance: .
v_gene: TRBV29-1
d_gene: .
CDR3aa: CSVPGEGANVLTF
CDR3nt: TGCAGCGTCCCAGGGGAGGGGGCCAACGTCCTGACTTTC

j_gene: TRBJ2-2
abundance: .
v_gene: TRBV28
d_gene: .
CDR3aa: CASSFSGHNPGELFF
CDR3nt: TGTGCCAGCAGTTTTAGCGGCCATAACCCCGGGGAGCTGTTTTTT